This TCR beta chain was identified in a study of identical twins. This clonotype occurred many times. V shed 2 bases, J shed 9 bases, and the junction held 7 bases outside the gene matches. This CDR3 is built from 14 residues. Per germline, CDR1 DFQATT and CDR2 SNEGSKA (reference sequence). Via MiXCR, TCRdb re-called the 5' RACE reads, giving one row per CDR3 protein. The sample contains 200,000 to 250,000 distinct CDR3 sequences, roughly 7.5% of which appear only once. These records were also assigned to another study, of yellow fever vaccine responses in identical twins.

The sample comprised memory (CD45RO+) T cells sorted from blood. The sequence was obtained from a woman younger than 30 in good health. The V gene is TRBV20-1, the J gene TRBJ1-6; 7 bases align to TRBD1. CDR3 residues: CSARRQGLISPLHF. The CDR3 DNA reads TGCAGTGCTAGAAGACAGGGTCTAATTTCACCCCTCCACTTT.